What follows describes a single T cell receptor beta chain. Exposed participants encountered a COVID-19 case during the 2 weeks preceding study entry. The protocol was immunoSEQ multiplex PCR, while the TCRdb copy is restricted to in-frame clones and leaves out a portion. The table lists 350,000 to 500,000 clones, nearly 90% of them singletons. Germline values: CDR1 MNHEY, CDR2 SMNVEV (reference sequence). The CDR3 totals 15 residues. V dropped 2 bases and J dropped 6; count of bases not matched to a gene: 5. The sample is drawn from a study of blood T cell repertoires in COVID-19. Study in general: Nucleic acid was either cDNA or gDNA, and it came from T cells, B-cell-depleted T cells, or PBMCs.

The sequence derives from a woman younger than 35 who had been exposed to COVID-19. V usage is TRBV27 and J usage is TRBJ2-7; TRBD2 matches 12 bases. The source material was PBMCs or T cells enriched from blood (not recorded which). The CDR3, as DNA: TGTGCCAGCAGTTTAACGGGGACTAGCGGGCTCGAGCAGTACTTC. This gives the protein CASSLTGTSGLEQYF.